A selection of T cell receptor beta chains follows, all from one sample in a study of blood T cell repertoires in COVID-19. Method: immunoSEQ multiplex PCR; TCRdb's copy keeps in-frame clones and lacks some. The sample has about 55,000 clones; more than 70% are singletons. Sequenced sample: peripheral blood. Every receptor here comes from a human donor in a cohort sampled during active COVID-19. Both conserved end residues are part of each CDR3. The order of the fields is V gene, D gene, J gene, clone size, CDR3 protein, CDR3 DNA. D genes are given only for firm matches. Where a row states a size, it is once, few, many or the class of an expanded clone; other rows omit it.

>TRBV29-1|TRBD2|TRBJ2-7|NA
CSATSVSSYEQYF
TGCAGCGCAACTAGCGTTAGCTCCTACGAGCAGTACTTC
>TRBV18|TRBD1|TRBJ1-2|NA
CASSPERDSIYGYTF
TGTGCCAGCTCACCCGAACGGGACAGCATTTATGGCTACACCTTC
>TRBV25-1|TRBD1|TRBJ2-5|NA
CASSEDRAEAQYF
TGTGCCAGCAGTGAGGACAGGGCTGAGGCCCAGTACTTC
>TRBV19|NA|TRBJ2-1|once
CASSSSGSGAYNEQFF
TGTGCCAGTAGCAGCTCTGGGAGCGGTGCATACAATGAGCAGTTCTTC
>TRBV3-1/TRBV3-2|NA|TRBJ1-1|NA
CASSKSGVPPAGTEAFF
TGTGCCAGCAGCAAAAGTGGGGTCCCCCCTGCGGGCACTGAAGCTTTCTTT
>TRBV11-2|TRBD1|TRBJ1-2|NA
CASSSRRRQGAFIYGYTF
TGTGCCAGCAGCTCCCGCCGGAGACAGGGGGCATTTATCTATGGCTACACCTTC
>TRBV28|TRBD1|TRBJ1-6|NA
CASRDLGTGGTNSPLHF
TGTGCCAGCAGGGACTTAGGGACAGGGGGAACTAATTCACCCCTCCACTTT
>TRBV11-3|NA|TRBJ2-5|NA
CASSRGQQETQYF
TGTGCCAGCAGCCGAGGACAGCAAGAGACCCAGTACTTC
>TRBV19|NA|TRBJ1-6|NA
CATGVGENDSPLHF
TGTGCCACCGGCGTCGGAGAAAACGATTCACCCCTCCACTTT
>TRBV12-5|NA|TRBJ1-5|NA
CASGLGRQPQHF
TGTGCTAGTGGTTTAGGGAGACAGCCCCAGCATTTT
>TRBV5-5|TRBD2|TRBJ2-1|NA
CASRTSGGSEQFF
TGTGCCAGCAGGACTAGCGGGGGTTCTGAGCAGTTCTTC
>TRBV7-9|TRBD1|TRBJ1-3|NA
CASSFGQVGNTIYF
TGTGCCAGCAGCTTCGGACAGGTTGGAAACACCATATATTTT
>TRBV3-1/TRBV3-2|NA|TRBJ1-1|NA
CASSQRREGEAFF
TGTGCCAGCAGCCAAAGACGGGAAGGGGAAGCTTTCTTT
>TRBV5-4|NA|TRBJ1-2|NA
CASSVGRQGNIHGYTF
TGTGCCAGCAGTGTGGGGAGGCAGGGTAATATTCATGGCTACACCTTC
>TRBV24-1|TRBD1|TRBJ2-7|NA
CATSDPRQGGYEQYF
TGTGCCACCAGTGATCCTAGACAGGGCGGCTACGAGCAGTACTTC
>TRBV11-2|NA|TRBJ1-6|NA
CASSPSDERDNSPLHF
TGTGCCAGCAGCCCTTCGGACGAGAGGGATAATTCACCCCTCCACTTT
>TRBV5-4|TRBD1|TRBJ1-5|NA
CASSPGRDSDQPQHF
TGTGCCAGCAGTCCCGGCAGGGACAGCGATCAGCCCCAGCATTTT
>TRBV7-3|TRBD2|TRBJ2-1|NA
CASSLRGVNSYNEQFF
TGTGCCAGCAGCTTACGGGGGGTAAACTCCTACAATGAGCAGTTCTTC
>TRBV3-1/TRBV3-2|TRBD1|TRBJ1-2|NA
CASSRAGTGVGYTF
TGTGCCAGCAGCCGGGCCGGGACAGGGGTTGGCTACACCTTC
>TRBV19|NA|TRBJ1-2|NA
CASSPAADATNYGYTF
TGTGCCAGTAGTCCCGCGGCAGACGCCACTAACTATGGCTACACCTTC
>TRBV19|TRBD1|TRBJ1-1|NA
CASSIPTGGIGTEAFF
TGTGCCAGTAGTATACCGACAGGGGGCATCGGGACTGAAGCTTTCTTT
>TRBV4-1|TRBD2|TRBJ2-1|once
CASSRGTTMNNEQFF
TGCGCCAGCAGCCGTGGGACTACCATGAACAATGAGCAGTTCTTC
>TRBV9|TRBD2|TRBJ2-1|once
CASSGPLAGGINEQFF
TGTGCCAGCAGCGGTCCCCTAGCGGGGGGTATCAATGAGCAGTTCTTC
>TRBV27|TRBD2|TRBJ2-7|few
CASSTGTSYEQYF
TGTGCCAGCTCGACCGGGACTAGCTACGAGCAGTACTTC
>TRBV5-8|NA|TRBJ1-5|NA
CASLGGRNQPQHF
TGTGCCAGCTTAGGGGGAAGGAATCAGCCCCAGCATTTT
>TRBV24-1|NA|TRBJ1-5|NA
CATSAYSNQPQHF
TGTGCCACCAGTGCGTATAGCAATCAGCCCCAGCATTTT
>TRBV12-5|NA|TRBJ1-1|NA
CASGFAGGTEAFF
TGTGCTAGTGGTTTCGCCGGGGGGACTGAAGCTTTCTTT
>TRBV20-1|NA|TRBJ2-1|NA
CSAESGFEQFF
TGCAGTGCAGAATCAGGGTTTGAGCAGTTCTTC
>TRBV6-5|TRBD2|TRBJ2-2|NA
CASSYSTSANTGELFF
TGTGCCAGCAGTTACTCCACTAGCGCGAACACCGGGGAGCTGTTTTTT
>TRBV6-1|TRBD1|TRBJ2-5|NA
CASSDRGRGRRETQYF
TGTGCCAGCAGTGACAGGGGTAGGGGGCGGCGGGAGACCCAGTACTTC
>TRBV15|NA|TRBJ1-1|NA
CATSRDPGNAEAFF
TGTGCCACCAGCAGAGATCCGGGGAACGCTGAAGCTTTCTTT
>TRBV3-1/TRBV3-2|NA|TRBJ1-1|NA
CASSPRGTEAFF
TGTGCCAGCAGCCCTCGCGGCACTGAAGCTTTCTTT
>TRBV5-5|NA|TRBJ2-7|medium-sized
CASSLDEGDEQYF
TGTGCCAGCAGCTTGGATGAGGGTGACGAGCAGTACTTC
>TRBV28|TRBD2|TRBJ2-7|once
CASSLTGLAGVNEQYF
TGTGCCAGCAGTTTGACCGGACTAGCGGGGGTAAACGAGCAGTACTTC
>TRBV7-6|NA|TRBJ1-5|NA
CASSSGQSLSNQPQHF
TGTGCCAGCAGCTCCGGACAGTCCCTTAGCAATCAGCCCCAGCATTTT
>TRBV6-1|TRBD1|TRBJ2-7|few
CASSEDGTGSYEQYF
TGTGCCAGCAGTGAAGACGGGACAGGGTCCTACGAGCAGTACTTC
>TRBV28|NA|TRBJ2-5|NA
CASTPLRGPGRETQYF
TGTGCCAGCACCCCGTTGCGGGGGCCGGGGAGAGAGACCCAGTACTTC